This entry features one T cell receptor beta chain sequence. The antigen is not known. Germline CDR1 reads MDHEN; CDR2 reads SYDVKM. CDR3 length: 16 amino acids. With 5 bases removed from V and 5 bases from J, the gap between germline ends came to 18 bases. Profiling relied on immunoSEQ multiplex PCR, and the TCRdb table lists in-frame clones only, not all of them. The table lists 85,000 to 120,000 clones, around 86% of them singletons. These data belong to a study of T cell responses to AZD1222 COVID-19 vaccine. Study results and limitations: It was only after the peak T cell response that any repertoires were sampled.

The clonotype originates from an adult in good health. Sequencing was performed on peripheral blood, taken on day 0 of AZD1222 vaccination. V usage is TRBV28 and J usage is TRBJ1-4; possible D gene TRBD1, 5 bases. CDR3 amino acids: CASSPIQGLRNEKLFF. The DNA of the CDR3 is TGTGCCAGCAGTCCCATTCAGGGCCTAAGAAATGAAAAACTGTTTTTT. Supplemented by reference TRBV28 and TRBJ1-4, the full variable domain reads DVKVTQSSRYLVKRTGEKVFLECVQDMDHENMFWYRQDPGLGLRLIYFSYDVKMKEKGDIPEGYSVSREKKERFSLILESASTNQTSMYLCASSPIQGLRNEKLFFGSGTQLSVL.